This is a list of T cell receptor beta chains from one sample in a study of cytomegalovirus exposure and HLA in healthy donors. Only in-frame clones appear in the TCRdb table, and some are missing; sequencing was by immunoSEQ multiplex PCR. Its table records about 160,000 clones. The sequenced sample consisted of PBMCs. Receptor source: a woman in her sixties in good health and CMV-seronegative. Each CDR3 is given with its conserved first and last residue. Fields, in order: J gene, D gene, V gene, CDR3 DNA, CDR3 protein. A D gene is named only where the DNA matches it firmly.

j_gene: TRBJ1-2
d_gene: TRBD1
v_gene: TRBV6-6
CDR3nt: TGTGCCAGCAGTTACACTCTGGACAGGGACCAACCCTTC
CDR3aa: CASSYTLDRDQPF

j_gene: TRBJ2-3
d_gene: NA
v_gene: TRBV7-8
CDR3nt: TGTGCCAGCAGCTTTCCGACAGGAGATACGCAGTATTTT
CDR3aa: CASSFPTGDTQYF

j_gene: TRBJ2-3
d_gene: NA
v_gene: TRBV28
CDR3nt: TGTGCCAGCACCCTAACCCGCCCAGATACGCAGTATTTT
CDR3aa: CASTLTRPDTQYF

j_gene: TRBJ2-3
d_gene: NA
v_gene: TRBV7-2
CDR3nt: TGTGCCAGCAGCCCGCAAGTGAGGGAACGCAGCACAGATACGCAGTATTTT
CDR3aa: CASSPQVRERSTDTQYF

j_gene: TRBJ2-5
d_gene: NA
v_gene: TRBV15
CDR3nt: TGTGCAACACGCCCGGGGGGCGGAGAGACCCAGTACTTC
CDR3aa: CATRPGGGETQYF

j_gene: TRBJ2-2
d_gene: NA
v_gene: TRBV19
CDR3nt: TGTGCCAGTAGATCCGGGAACACCGGGGAGCTGTTTTTT
CDR3aa: CASRSGNTGELFF

j_gene: TRBJ2-5
d_gene: NA
v_gene: TRBV2
CDR3nt: TGTGCCAGTAGTGTGATTGGGGGCTTGGGAGAGACCCAGTACTTC
CDR3aa: CASSVIGGLGETQYF

j_gene: TRBJ1-1
d_gene: NA
v_gene: TRBV20-1
CDR3nt: TGCAGTGCTAGAGGAGGAGCTTTCTTT
CDR3aa: CSARGGAFF

j_gene: TRBJ2-3
d_gene: NA
v_gene: TRBV4-3
CDR3nt: TGCGCCAGCAGCCAAGCTTATGTGGCCGGGGACACAGATACGCAGTATTTT
CDR3aa: CASSQAYVAGDTDTQYF

j_gene: TRBJ1-3
d_gene: TRBD1
v_gene: TRBV2
CDR3nt: TGTGCCAGCAGCCCCGGGACAGGACTACTCTCTGGAAACACCATATATTTT
CDR3aa: CASSPGTGLLSGNTIYF

j_gene: TRBJ2-2
d_gene: NA
v_gene: TRBV10-3
CDR3nt: TGTGCCATCAGTGTAGATAGGGGCGGCGGGGAGCTGTTTTTT
CDR3aa: CAISVDRGGGELFF

j_gene: TRBJ2-7
d_gene: NA
v_gene: TRBV18
CDR3nt: TGTGCCAGCTCTCCCGACAGGCCGGGGGAGCAGTACTTC
CDR3aa: CASSPDRPGEQYF

j_gene: TRBJ2-5
d_gene: TRBD1
v_gene: TRBV29-1
CDR3nt: TGCAGCGCGACGAGGGGGCAGGGCAGGGGAGAGACCCAGTACTTC
CDR3aa: CSATRGQGRGETQYF

j_gene: TRBJ1-6
d_gene: TRBD1
v_gene: TRBV15
CDR3nt: TGTGCCACCAGCAGAGGTCAAGGACAGGGAAATTCACCCCTCCACTTC
CDR3aa: CATSRGQGQGNSPLHF

j_gene: TRBJ2-1
d_gene: NA
v_gene: TRBV9
CDR3nt: TGTGCCAGCAGCCCACAACAAGGGGGGGTTTTTGAGCAGTTCTTC
CDR3aa: CASSPQQGGVFEQFF

j_gene: TRBJ1-2
d_gene: NA
v_gene: TRBV4-1
CDR3nt: TGCGCCAGCAGCCAAGTCCAGGGTTTTCAAAACTATGGCTACACCTTC
CDR3aa: CASSQVQGFQNYGYTF

j_gene: TRBJ1-1
d_gene: NA
v_gene: TRBV27
CDR3nt: TGTGCCAGCAGCCCCCGCGGGCGAATGGTGAACACTGAAGCTTTCTTT
CDR3aa: CASSPRGRMVNTEAFF

j_gene: TRBJ2-5
d_gene: TRBD1
v_gene: TRBV6-5
CDR3nt: TGTGCCAGCAAAAGGGGGCTCGGGGAGACCCAGTACTTC
CDR3aa: CASKRGLGETQYF